This T cell receptor (beta chain) was found in a study of shared clonotypes between healthy human individuals. Points from the study as a whole: The study found lower generation probabilities in non-shared clonotypes than in those shared by all four donors. Sequencing of the sorted subsets was shown by rarefaction to be incomplete despite large depth. Sampling covered blood only; tissue repertoires likely differ.

Trimming pared 5 bases from V and 4 bases from J, leaving 16 bases between. The CDR3 sequence is 14 residues long. Germline-derived CDR1 and CDR2 are GTSNPN and SVGIG (reference sequence). Turning to this clone: Its antigen is unidentified.

The assay was carried out at the deep level. Using immunoSEQ multiplex PCR, the repertoire was profiled, and TCRdb retains in-frame clones only, with some absent. The sample lists about 990,000 clones, 70% to 80% occurring once. This sequence originates from a man between 18 and 29 years old in good health. Some clones in this sample may be carry-over from other donors' samples. This chain links TRBV30 with TRBJ2-3; D unresolved. Material for sequencing was memory CD4+ T cells from PBMCs. Subset specified: CD45RA-negative fraction. CDR3 bases: TGTGCCTGGCGGACCCCGGCCGGCCCAGATACGCAGTATTTT. Its translation: CAWRTPAGPDTQYF. Variable domain in full (rest from reference TRBV30 and TRBJ2-3): SQTIHQWPATLVQPVGSPLSLECTVEGTSNPNLYWYRQAAGRGLQLLFYSVGIGQISSEVPQNLSASRPQDRQFILSSKKLLLSDSGFYLCAWRTPAGPDTQYFGPGTRLTVL.